A selection of T cell receptor beta chains follows, all from one sample in a study of OX40 agonist ivuxolimab in advanced cancers. The repertoire was sequenced with immunoSEQ multiplex PCR; TCRdb's copy has only in-frame clones and lacks some. This table holds tens of thousands of clones, about 86% found once. Specimen: CD4+ or CD8+ T cells sorted from blood, collected in a trial of the OX40 agonist ivuxolimab. The receptor source for this set is an adult with an advanced solid tumor such as melanoma, head and neck, liver or kidney cancer. CDR3s include the opening cysteine and the closing phenylalanine or tryptophan. Each record gives: V gene, D gene, J gene, clone size, CDR3 DNA, CDR3 protein. A D gene is named only where the DNA matches it firmly. Not all rows give a size; the values are once, few, many and, for expanded clones, a class.

>TRBV9|TRBD2|TRBJ2-7|few
TGTGCCAGCTCCCCTACGGGGGGATCCTACGAGCAGTACTTC
CASSPTGGSYEQYF
>TRBV12-5|-|TRBJ2-1|-
TGTGCTAGTGTCCCCGCGCCGGCCTACAATGAGCAGTTCTTC
CASVPAPAYNEQFF
>TRBV7-3|-|TRBJ2-7|once
TGTGCCAGCAGCTCCCTCGGGGCAGGGCGCTACGAGCAGTACTTC
CASSSLGAGRYEQYF
>TRBV6-5|TRBD1|TRBJ2-7|-
TGTGCCAGCAGTTACAGGCCTCGACAGGGGTACGAGCAGTACTTC
CASSYRPRQGYEQYF
>TRBV11-3|-|TRBJ1-1|-
TGTGCCAGCAGCTTAGTCGGGGGTGCGAACACTGAAGCTTTCTTT
CASSLVGGANTEAFF
>TRBV10-2|-|TRBJ1-1|-
TGCGCCAGCCGTGACACCTCCCGGGGGACTGAAGCTTTCTTT
CASRDTSRGTEAFF
>TRBV2|-|TRBJ2-2|-
TGTGCCAGCAGTAAGGACAACACTAACACCGGGGAGCTGTTTTTT
CASSKDNTNTGELFF
>TRBV5-4|TRBD2|TRBJ2-5|-
TGTGCCAGCAGCTTGAGGCTAGCGGGAGAGACCCAGTACTTC
CASSLRLAGETQYF
>TRBV7-2|-|TRBJ1-1|-
TGTGCCAGCAGCTTAGGTCCGCAGGAAGCTTTCTTT
CASSLGPQEAFF
>TRBV15|-|TRBJ2-1|-
TGTGCCACCAGCACCCGGAACAATGAGCAGTTCTTC
CATSTRNNEQFF
>TRBV4-1|-|TRBJ2-5|-
TGCGCCAGCAGCCAAGACGTGAAGACCCAGTACTTC
CASSQDVKTQYF
>TRBV7-2|-|TRBJ1-5|few
TGTGCCAGCAGCTTAGGGAAGGGGGAGCCCCAGCATTTT
CASSLGKGEPQHF
>TRBV5-4|-|TRBJ1-1|-
TGTGCCAGCAGCTTGGAGGACGTGGACACTGAAGCTTTCTTT
CASSLEDVDTEAFF
>TRBV4-2|TRBD1|TRBJ1-4|-
TGTGCCAGCAGCCAAGGATCAGCGAGGGGGCGCGCTAATGAAAAACTGTTTTTT
CASSQGSARGRANEKLFF
>TRBV5-4|TRBD1|TRBJ2-7|-
TGTGCCAGCAACAACATAGGGACAGTTAAAAACGAGCAGTACTTC
CASNNIGTVKNEQYF
>TRBV11-3|TRBD1|TRBJ2-7|-
TGTGCCAGCAGCTTTAGATCGGGCTTGAGACAGGGGGCTTACGAGCAGTACTTC
CASSFRSGLRQGAYEQYF
>TRBV6-5|-|TRBJ2-7|-
TGTGCCAGCAGTTACTCGATAGCCGGGGGCTACGAGCAGTACTTC
CASSYSIAGGYEQYF
>TRBV18|TRBD1|TRBJ2-1|-
TGTGCCAGCTCACCACTTCTAGGACAGGGGTCGAATGAGCAGTTCTTC
CASSPLLGQGSNEQFF
>TRBV12-5|-|TRBJ1-3|-
TGTGCTAGTGGTTTGGTACGGGGCAGGGCAGTAGACACCATATATTTT
CASGLVRGRAVDTIYF
>TRBV5-1|-|TRBJ2-2|-
TGCGCCAGCACCTCCTCCGAAGGGGCTGCCGGGGAGCTGTTTTTT
CASTSSEGAAGELFF
>TRBV6-1|TRBD1|TRBJ1-2|-
TGTGCCAGCAGTGAAACGGACAGGTCTGGCTACACCTTC
CASSETDRSGYTF
>TRBV11-2|-|TRBJ2-5|-
TGTGCCAGCAGCCCGGGCCTCCAAGAGACCCAGTACTTC
CASSPGLQETQYF
>TRBV27|-|TRBJ1-2|-
TGTGCCAGCAGCTTTACGGGTCCAAGTCGTGGCTACACCTTC
CASSFTGPSRGYTF
>TRBV29-1|TRBD1|TRBJ1-3|-
TGCAGCGTTGAAGATCCGACAGGGGGCCTCTCTGGAAACACCATATATTTT
CSVEDPTGGLSGNTIYF
>TRBV5-1|TRBD1|TRBJ1-1|-
TGCGCCAGCAGCTTGAGACAGGGGAACACTGAAGCTTTCTTT
CASSLRQGNTEAFF
>TRBV27|-|TRBJ2-2|medium-sized
TGTGCCGGCAGACGAGGGAGCACCGGGGAGCTGTTTTTT
CAGRRGSTGELFF
>TRBV7-2|TRBD1|TRBJ1-1|-
TGTGCCAGCAGCTCCGGACAGGGGGCGTACACTGAAGCTTTCTTT
CASSSGQGAYTEAFF
>TRBV19|-|TRBJ2-5|-
TGTGCCAGTAGTATAGGATCTCTCGGAGAGACCCAGTACTTC
CASSIGSLGETQYF
>TRBV9|TRBD2|TRBJ2-3|-
TGTGCCAGCAGCGTTGTTAGCGGGGGGGCAAGGGATACGCAGTATTTT
CASSVVSGGARDTQYF
>TRBV7-9|-|TRBJ1-2|-
TGTGCCAGCAGCTTAGAGCTCAGGGGCTACACCTTC
CASSLELRGYTF
>TRBV2|-|TRBJ1-4|once
TGTGCCAGCTGTGCAGGGGACAATGAAAAACTGTTTTTT
CASCAGDNEKLFF
>TRBV7-9|-|TRBJ1-1|few
TGTGCCAGCAGCCATGGGAGTTACGCAGCTTTCTTT
CASSHGSYAAFF
>TRBV5-4|TRBD1|TRBJ1-6|few
TGTGCCAGCAGCCTGGGTGGACAGGGTAGGATTTCACCCCTCCACTTT
CASSLGGQGRISPLHF
>TRBV5-1|-|TRBJ2-7|-
TGCGCCAGCAGCTTATATAGGGAGAGCTCCTACGAGCAGTACTTC
CASSLYRESSYEQYF
>TRBV11-3|TRBD1|TRBJ2-1|-
TGTGCCAGCAGCTTGGCCGGACAGGGCGATGAGCAGTTCTTC
CASSLAGQGDEQFF
>TRBV7-3|-|TRBJ1-1|-
TGTGCCAGCAGCTTACTATTGGGGACGGAGATGAACACTGAAGCTTTCTTT
CASSLLLGTEMNTEAFF
>TRBV18|TRBD2|TRBJ2-7|-
TGTGCCAGCTCACCCCGACTAGCTGACGAGCAGTACTTC
CASSPRLADEQYF
>TRBV5-5|-|TRBJ1-1|-
TGTGCCAGCAGCTTGTCCCCCAGCACTGAAGCTTTCTTT
CASSLSPSTEAFF
>TRBV19|-|TRBJ1-2|-
TGTGCCAGCGTTCCGGGGCGACGCCGTGTCTATGGCTACACCTTC
CASVPGRRRVYGYTF
>TRBV6-5|-|TRBJ2-1|-
TGTGCCAGCAGCCGCGAGGACAGAGACAATGAGCAGTTCTTC
CASSREDRDNEQFF
>TRBV5-1|-|TRBJ1-1|once
TGCGCCAGCAGCTTGGGACAGCGTAACACTGAAGCTTTCTTT
CASSLGQRNTEAFF
>TRBV18|-|TRBJ2-1|-
TGTGCCAGCTCACCACCGTTGTGGGACCAGGATTGGAATGAGCAGTTCTTC
CASSPPLWDQDWNEQFF
>TRBV10-3|TRBD1|TRBJ1-2|-
TGTGCCATCAGGAGCACCGGGACAGCTGATGGCTACACCTTC
CAIRSTGTADGYTF